What follows are 6 T cell receptor beta chains derived from one specimen sequenced in a study of blood T cell repertoires in COVID-19. The repertoire was sequenced with immunoSEQ multiplex PCR; TCRdb's copy has only in-frame clones and lacks some. The repertoire holds about 70,000 clones, with approximately 86% as singletons. Sequences were obtained from peripheral blood. The origin of the receptors is a man aged 35-49 years with COVID-19, enrolled during active disease.

The CDR3: CASSLIPGTDTQYF. The CDR3 DNA follows: TGTGCCAGCAGTTTGATACCAGGTACAGATACGCAGTATTTT. The J gene is TRBJ2-3, the V gene TRBV27; D gene unclear. With 3 bases removed from V and 3 bases from J, the gap between germline ends came to 10 bases. The CDR3 length is 14 residues. Germline CDR1 is MNHEY and CDR2 is SMNVEV (reference sequence).

The count of this clone is one. V usage is TRBV6-5 and J usage is TRBJ2-1; 8 positions agree with TRBD1. After removal of 6 bases from V and 0 bases from J, the junction contained 4 bases not matched to a gene. CDR1 is MNHEY, CDR2 SVGAGI, per germline. The CDR3 has 15 residues. This chain's CDR3 is CASRADRDSYNEQFF. CDR3 sequence (DNA): TGTGCCAGCAGAGCGGACAGGGACTCCTACAATGAGCAGTTCTTC.

Points on this clone: An end of the junction differs from the germline gene, which may be a read error. Here the CDR3 reads CASSLGRVSANSGYTF. CDR3 DNA: TGTGCCAGCAGCTTGGGCCGGGTCTCCGCAAACTCTGGCTACACCTTC. The chain recombines TRBV5-4 with TRBJ1-2; D remains unclear. This CDR3 comprises 16 residues. Germline CDR1 SGHNT, CDR2 YYREEE (reference sequence).

The chain links TRBV28 to TRBJ1-5; D might be TRBD1 (5 bases). CDR1 is MDHEN, CDR2 SYDVKM, per germline. Between the trimmed V and J ends, which lost 6 bases and 6 bases, there was a span of 18 bases. The CDR3 extends over 15 amino acids. The CDR3: CASSFPDSMGQPQHF. CDR3 DNA: TGTGCCAGCAGCTTTCCCGACAGTATGGGTCAGCCCCAGCATTTT.

V and J are TRBV5-1 and TRBJ1-4, with 10 bases lining up with TRBD1. Trimming at V came to 3 bases and at J to 8 bases, leaving 7 bases not matched to a gene. The germline V gene has CDR1 SGHRS and CDR2 YFSETQ. The CDR3 spans 15 residues. Here the CDR3 DNA reads TGCGCCAGCAGCTGGACCGGGACAGGGGAGGAAAAACTGTTTTTT. It yields the protein CASSWTGTGEEKLFF.

This clone came up a few times. The chain is built from TRBV5-1 and TRBJ2-7, with D possibly matching TRBD1 (6 bases). Germline-derived CDR1 and CDR2 are SGHRS and YFSETQ. The V and J ends lost 3 bases and 2 bases respectively, with 12 bases between them. The CDR3 spans 14 residues. For the CDR3, the DNA is TGCGCCAGCAGCTCCGCACAGGGAGCCTACGAGCAGTACTTC. Residues: CASSSAQGAYEQYF.